These 7 T cell receptor beta chains share one sample of origin, sequenced in a study of blood T cell repertoires in COVID-19 (TCRdb year 2020). The receptor library was made with the immunoSEQ multiplex PCR assay. As stored in TCRdb, this immuneACCESS dataset retains in-frame rearrangements with V and J assigned. A fraction of the clones does not appear; measured against another copy, unresolved V genes explain less than half of the discrepancy, and the remainder lacks a known reason. The sample table records under 200,000 clones; about 80% of these occur just once. The ten top clones hold about 5% of the sample. The sample was PBMCs or T cells enriched from blood (not recorded which). Source of these receptors: a woman aged 55-69 years with acute COVID-19.

Points on this clone: At the DNA level, this CDR3 is encoded by other sequences in the same sample as well. The genes are TRBV11-2 and TRBJ1-2; 12 bases map to TRBD1. Germline trimming cut 5 bases from V and 7 bases from J; bases unmatched to any gene: 14. Germline V lookup: CDR1 SGHAT, CDR2 FQNNGV. CDR3 length equals 17 residues. The CDR3 nucleotides are TGTGCCAGCAGCCGCACCGGGACAGGGGGCGGGTGGAGTGGCTACACCTTC. Translating it yields CASSRTGTGGGWSGYTF.

The V and J genes are TRBV7-9 and TRBJ2-2, with unresolved D. The CDR3 contains 14 residues. The germline CDR1 and CDR2 sequences are SEHNR and FQNEAQ (reference sequence). V lost 5 bases and J lost 4, with 11 bases in between. The CDR3 protein is CASSGVGSTGELFF. CDR3 sequence (DNA): TGTGCCAGCAGCGGAGTAGGTAGCACCGGGGAGCTGTTTTTT.

This CDR3 reads CAWRAEGRSIQYF. The CDR3 DNA reads as TGTGCCTGGAGGGCGGAGGGTCGTAGCATTCAGTACTTC. The chain carries TRBV30 and TRBJ2-4; D might be TRBD2 (6 bases). V was shortened by 3 bases and J by 9 bases, with 15 bases between the two germline ends. The CDR3 totals 13 residues. Per germline, CDR1 GTSNPN and CDR2 SVGIG (reference sequence).

The CDR3 loop is CASSQDGGLLTDTQYF. CDR3 nucleotide sequence: TGTGCCAGCAGCCAAGATGGGGGACTCCTCACAGATACGCAGTATTTT. The chain uses TRBV14 and TRBJ2-3; tentatively, D is TRBD2 (6 bases). CDR1 is SGHDN, CDR2 FVKESK, per germline. V was cut by 0 bases and J by 2 bases, with 12 bases left in between. The CDR3 is 16 amino acids.

A single count supports this clone. The chain couples TRBV6-5 to TRBJ1-1; D is possibly TRBD1 (6 bases). This CDR3 has 13 residues. Germline assignment: CDR1 MNHEY and CDR2 SVGAGI. Trimming removed 10 bases at V and 4 bases at J, with 16 bases between. CDR3 loop: CAIWGAGATEAFF. The CDR3 DNA reads as TGTGCCATCTGGGGGGCGGGGGCCACTGAAGCTTTCTTT.

The genes are TRBV18 and TRBJ1-1; no clear D gene. This CDR3 has 13 residues. V lost 3 bases to trimming and J lost 7 bases, with 12 bases between them. The germline gives CDR1 KGHSH, CDR2 LQKENI. CDR3 in DNA: TGTGCCAGCTCACCGGCACGGGGATATGAAGCTTTCTTT. Translation gives CASSPARGYEAFF.

The chain employs TRBV9 and TRBJ2-1; 12 nucleotides agree with TRBD1. With 3 bases clipped from V and 8 bases from J, the junction kept 6 bases outside the gene matches. Looked up from germline, CDR1 is SGDLS and CDR2 is YYNGEE. The CDR3 loop spans 15 amino acids. The CDR3 DNA follows: TGTGCCAGCAGCGCCAGGGACAGGGGGCTCGATGAGCAGTTCTTC. Translating it yields CASSARDRGLDEQFF. Full variable domain (missing parts from reference TRBV9 and TRBJ2-1): DSGVTQTPKHLITATGQRVTLRCSPRSGDLSVYWYQQSLDQGLQFLIQYYNGEERAKGNILERFSAQQFPDLHSELNLSSLELGDSALYFCASSARDRGLDEQFFGPGTRLTVL.